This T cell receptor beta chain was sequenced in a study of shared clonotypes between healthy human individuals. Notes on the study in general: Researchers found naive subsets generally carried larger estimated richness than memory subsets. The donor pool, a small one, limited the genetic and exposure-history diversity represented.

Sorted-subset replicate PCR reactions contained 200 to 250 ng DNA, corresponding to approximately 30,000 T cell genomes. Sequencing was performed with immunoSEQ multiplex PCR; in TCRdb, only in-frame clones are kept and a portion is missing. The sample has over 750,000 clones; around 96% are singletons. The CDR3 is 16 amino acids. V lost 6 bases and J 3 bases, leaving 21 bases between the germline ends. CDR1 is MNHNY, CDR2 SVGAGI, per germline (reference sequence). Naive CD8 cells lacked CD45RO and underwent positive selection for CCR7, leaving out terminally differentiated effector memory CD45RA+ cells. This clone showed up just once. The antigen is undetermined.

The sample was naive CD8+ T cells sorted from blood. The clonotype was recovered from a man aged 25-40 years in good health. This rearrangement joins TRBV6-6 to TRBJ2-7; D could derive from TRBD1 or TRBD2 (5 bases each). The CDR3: CASSPIERDPLYEQYF. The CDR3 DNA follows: TGTGCCAGCAGCCCCATTGAACGGGACCCACTCTACGAGCAGTACTTC.